The rows below give T cell receptor beta chains drawn from one sample of a study of cytomegalovirus exposure and HLA in healthy donors. Using immunoSEQ multiplex PCR, the repertoire was profiled, and TCRdb retains in-frame clones only, with some absent. The sample carries approximately 140,000 clones, roughly 78% recorded once. The sequencing sample was made of PBMCs. The receptors derive from a man between 45 and 60 years old in good health and CMV-seropositive. CDR3s include the opening cysteine and the closing phenylalanine or tryptophan. A D gene is named only where the DNA matches it firmly.

D gene	V gene	J gene	CDR3 DNA	CDR3 protein
-	TRBV27	TRBJ2-1	TGTGCCAGCAGTTTATCGAAGAGGAATGAGCAGTTCTTC	CASSLSKRNEQFF
-	TRBV7-9	TRBJ1-3	TGTGCCAGCAGCTTACCCTCGTCCCCCTCTGGAAACACCATATATTTT	CASSLPSSPSGNTIYF
-	TRBV2	TRBJ2-5	TGTGCCAGCAGTGGGGACAATCCCTCCGTCGAGACCCAGTACTTC	CASSGDNPSVETQYF
-	TRBV6-1	TRBJ1-6	TGTGCCAGCAGTGAAGCAGGAGGTTCACCCCTCCACTTT	CASSEAGGSPLHF
TRBD1	TRBV5-1	TRBJ2-7	TGCGCCAGCAGCCCTCGGACAGGAAGCTCCTACGAGCAGTACTTC	CASSPRTGSSYEQYF
-	TRBV6-6	TRBJ2-1	TGTGCCAGCAGTTACACGGGCTCCTACAATGAGCAGTTCTTC	CASSYTGSYNEQFF
-	TRBV29-1	TRBJ1-1	TGCAGCGTTGAGGGCAGGTTGAACACTGAAGCTTTCTTT	CSVEGRLNTEAFF
-	TRBV4-1	TRBJ1-4	TGCGCCAGCAGCCGGGAGACAAGACCAAATGAAAAGCTGTTTTTT	CASSRETRPNEKLFF
-	TRBV6-6	TRBJ2-5	TGTGCCAGCGGATTACAGGCGTCGGCCCAGTACTTC	CASGLQASAQYF
-	TRBV27	TRBJ1-2	TGTGCCAGCAGCCAAAAGGCAGGAAACTATGGCTACACCTTC	CASSQKAGNYGYTF
-	TRBV10-3	TRBJ2-7	TGTGCCATCAGAGATACAGGTCACTACGAGCAGTACTTC	CAIRDTGHYEQYF